Presented here are 16 T cell receptor beta chains from one specimen sequenced in a study of shared clonotypes between healthy human individuals. The assay was immunoSEQ multiplex PCR, and TCRdb's table has in-frame clones only and misses some. The table lists approximately 2,300,000 clones, under 95% of them singletons, with 0.37% in the top ten. Sequencing input: naive CD4+ T cells from PBMCs. Subset here: CD45RA+ positively selected. The receptors here all came from a man between 18 and 29 years old in good health. Some clones in this sample may be carry-over from other donors' samples.

The chain recombines TRBV7-3 with TRBJ2-7; no definite D call. This CDR3 is built from 14 residues. Germline CDR1 reads SGHTA; CDR2 reads FQGTGA. V lost 2 bases, J lost 3 bases, and 11 bases lay in between. The CDR3 here is CASSLRSQDYEQYF. Written as DNA, the CDR3 is TGTGCCAGCAGCTTACGTAGCCAGGACTACGAGCAGTACTTC. Variable domain in full (rest from reference TRBV7-3 and TRBJ2-7): GAGVSQTPSNKVTEKGKYVELRCDPISGHTALYWYRQSLGQGPEFLIYFQGTGAADDSGLPNDRFFAVRPEGSVSTLKIQRTERGDSAVYLCASSLRSQDYEQYFGPGTRLTVT.

This chain connects TRBV21-1 to TRBJ2-7. TRBV21-1 is a pseudogene segment. The CDR3 runs 17 residues. For the CDR3, the DNA is TGTGCCAGCAGCAAAGGCTGGAGACATAACGCAAGCTACGAGCAGTACTTC. Its protein product is CASSKGWRHNASYEQYF.

CDR3 DNA sequence: TGTGCCTGGAACGGGGCTAACTATGGCTACACCTTC. Translation: CAWNGANYGYTF. V gene TRBV30 combines with J gene TRBJ1-2; D is uncertain. V was trimmed by 4 bases and J by 0 bases, leaving 6 bases between them. The CDR3 totals 12 residues. Germline CDR1 GTSNPN, CDR2 SVGIG (reference sequence).

The CDR3 reads CAVQGRGGYNEQFF. The CDR3 region has the DNA TGTGCCGTTCAAGGCAGGGGCGGGTACAATGAGCAGTTCTTC. The rearrangement links TRBV5-4 to TRBJ2-1, with D perhaps matching TRBD1 (6 bases). Germline assignment: CDR1 SGHNT and CDR2 YYREEE (reference sequence). V was pared by 10 bases and J by 4 bases, with 18 bases between. This CDR3 has 14 residues.

J is TRBJ2-3 and V is TRBV21-1. TRBV21-1 represents a pseudogene. This CDR3 spans 13 amino acids. Written as DNA, the CDR3 is TGTGCCAGCAGCAAAGGTTCTGGTGATACGCAGTATTTT. It encodes CASSKGSGDTQYF.

The table lists this clone with a count of one. CDR3 loop: CASSSPTGPTETNEKLFF. CDR3 nucleotide sequence: TGTGCCAGCAGTTCCCCGACTGGGCCAACGGAAACTAATGAAAAACTGTTTTTT. This sequence joins TRBV28 and TRBJ1-4, with no clear D. Trimming cost V 4 bases and J 1 base, with 19 bases left between them. The CDR3 has 18 residues. Germline V lookup: CDR1 MDHEN, CDR2 SYDVKM. Drawing the rest from reference TRBV28 and TRBJ1-4, the complete variable domain is DVKVTQSSRYLVKRTGEKVFLECVQDMDHENMFWYRQDPGLGLRLIYFSYDVKMKEKGDIPEGYSVSREKKERFSLILESASTNQTSMYLCASSSPTGPTETNEKLFFGSGTQLSVL.

The V call is TRBV7-8, the J call TRBJ2-3, with 8 bases fitting TRBD2. Germline V gene sequence: CDR1 SGHVS, CDR2 FQNEAQ. Trimming cost V 2 bases and J 2 bases; bases outside gene matches: 6. This CDR3 has 16 residues. CDR3 sequence: CASSLIAGGPTDTQYF. Here the CDR3 DNA reads TGTGCCAGCAGCTTAATCGCGGGAGGACCCACAGATACGCAGTATTTT.

The chain carries TRBV5-1 and TRBJ2-2, with 8 positions matching TRBD2. After removal of 3 bases from V and 6 bases from J, the junction contained 10 bases not matched to a gene. The CDR3 runs 16 residues. Germline CDR1 is SGHRS and CDR2 is YFSETQ. CDR3 sequence reads: CASSSNPGTRSGELFF. The CDR3 DNA is TGCGCCAGCAGCTCCAACCCTGGGACTAGATCCGGGGAGCTGTTTTTT.

The chain recombines TRBV5-1 with TRBJ2-5, with TRBD2 matching over 9 bases. Germline trimming cut 4 bases from V and 1 base from J; bases unmatched to any gene: 2. The CDR3 has 14 residues. Germline-derived CDR1 and CDR2 are SGHRS and YFSETQ. The CDR3 DNA reads as TGCGCCAGCAGCCGGACTAGCGCCCAAGAGACCCAGTACTTC. Protein product: CASSRTSAQETQYF. The entire variable domain, with the rest obtained from reference TRBV5-1 and TRBJ2-5, is as follows: KAGVTQTPRYLIKTRGQQVTLSCSPISGHRSVSWYQQTPGQGLQFLFEYFSETQRNKGNFPGRFSGRQFSNSRSEMNVSTLELGDSALYLCASSRTSAQETQYFGPGTRLLVL.

This rearrangement joins TRBV4-1 to TRBJ1-3, with TRBD1 identical over 7 bases. The CDR3 has 16 residues. Per the germline V gene, CDR1 is MGHRA and CDR2 is YSYEKL. With V trimmed by 3 bases and J by 4 bases, 9 bases remained unmatched. This CDR3 is CASSQDRWPGGNTIYF. CDR3 sequence (DNA): TGCGCCAGCAGCCAGGACAGGTGGCCCGGGGGAAACACCATATATTTT.

J is TRBJ2-1 and V is TRBV11-2; 10 bases align to TRBD2. Germline V gene lookup returns CDR1 SGHAT and CDR2 FQNNGV. This CDR3 has 17 residues. The V segment lost 1 base and the J segment 2 bases; nucleotides outside the gene matches: 5. CDR3 residues: CASSLGSSGRAYNEQFF. Written as DNA, the CDR3 is TGTGCCAGCAGCTTAGGATCCAGCGGGAGGGCCTACAATGAGCAGTTCTTC.

The chain combines TRBV7-3 with TRBJ2-7; TRBD1 agrees at 8 bases. This CDR3 has 16 amino acids. The V gene's germline CDR1 is SGHTA and CDR2 FQGTGA. The V gene end was trimmed by 2 bases and the J gene end by 4 bases; junction bases not matched to a gene: 10. This CDR3 reads CASSLGGGQGQYEQYF. As DNA, the CDR3 is TGTGCCAGCAGCTTAGGTGGAGGACAGGGCCAGTACGAGCAGTACTTC.

The genes are TRBV18 and TRBJ2-3; 8 bases are a match to TRBD2. V shed 3 bases and J 6 bases; nucleotides not matched to a gene: 17. Germline CDR1 KGHSH, CDR2 LQKENI. CDR3 length equals 18 residues. CDR3 nucleotide sequence: TGTGCCAGCTCACCGGTCAGGGCAACTAGCGGAGATGACGATACGCAGTATTTT. It is translated as CASSPVRATSGDDDTQYF.

The chain has TRBV2 and TRBJ1-1; D ambiguous. Germline V gene lookup returns CDR1 SNHLY and CDR2 FYNNEI. The germline V and J ends were trimmed by 1 base and 0 bases, with 9 bases remaining between them. The CDR3 extends over 15 amino acids. The CDR3 reads CASSEEIGMNTEAFF. Written as DNA, the CDR3 is TGTGCCAGCAGTGAAGAGATAGGTATGAACACTGAAGCTTTCTTT. Drawing the rest from reference TRBV2 and TRBJ1-1, the complete variable domain is EPEVTQTPSHQVTQMGQEVILRCVPISNHLYFYWYRQILGQKVEFLVSFYNNEISEKSEIFDDQFSVERPDGSNFTLKIRSTKLEDSAMYFCASSEEIGMNTEAFFGQGTRLTVV.

This clone has just one count. The chain uses TRBV4-2 and TRBJ1-2; D is uncertain. The CDR3 covers 14 residues. Trimming removed 0 bases from V and 5 bases from J, with 10 bases in between. Germline loops: CDR1 LGHNA, CDR2 YNFKEQ. CDR3 in DNA: TGTGCCAGCAGCCAAGATCGGCTGAGGTATGGCTACACCTTC. Translated, it gives CASSQDRLRYGYTF.

This chain connects TRBV28 to TRBJ2-7, with D perhaps matching TRBD1 (6 bases). CDR3 length: 15 amino acids. Germline V gene lookup returns CDR1 MDHEN and CDR2 SYDVKM. V was cut by 6 bases and J by 6 bases, with 21 bases left in between. This CDR3 is CASRIFRDTGSEQYF. DNA of the CDR3: TGTGCCAGCAGGATCTTTCGGGACACAGGGTCCGAGCAGTACTTC.